Sequencing of this TCR beta chain was carried out in a study of blood T cell repertoires in COVID-19. The ends were cut back, 1 base at V and 5 bases at J, with 11 bases in the middle. The CDR3 covers 14 residues. CDR1 is LGHNA and CDR2 is YSLEER in the germline V gene. Produced via immunoSEQ multiplex PCR; TCRdb's table is partial and in-frame only. The sample contains under 300,000 clones, around 84% of which appear only once. In this sample, this clone turned up once. The chain is built from TRBV4-3 and TRBJ1-1; D is ambiguous. Material: peripheral blood. The receptor was isolated from a woman between 40 and 50 years old who had recovered from COVID-19. In nucleotides, the CDR3 is TGCGCCAGCAGCCAAGGAGGGAGACGGACTGAAGCTTTCTTT. Encoded protein: CASSQGGRRTEAFF.